This TCR beta chain was identified in a study of beta chain features in type 1 diabetes. As every portion of the isolated RNA was reverse transcribed, the sequencing read expressed TCRB transcripts. The average read count of naive, central memory and regulatory T cell samples was approximately 4 million. The table came from immunoSEQ multiplex PCR; TCRdb's copy has only in-frame clones and leaves some out. The sample lists hundreds of thousands of clones, about 15% occurring once. A sort by CD45RO/CCR7/CD25/CD127/CD95/CD27 yielded CD4+ naive, central memory, regulatory and stem cell-like memory cells. The CDR3 totals 16 residues. Germline V gene data show CDR1 as SGHNT and CDR2 as YENEEA. Trimming took off 5 bases at V and 1 base at J, with 17 bases between the two ends.

Sample: central memory CD4+ T cells from blood. The TCR originated in a man aged 30 to 39 in good health. This chain links TRBV11-3 with TRBJ1-1; possible D gene TRBD1, 5 bases. CDR3 nucleotide sequence: TGTGCCAGCAGCCTCCGGGGCGGGACGGGGAACACTGAAGCTTTCTTT. It yields the protein CASSLRGGTGNTEAFF.